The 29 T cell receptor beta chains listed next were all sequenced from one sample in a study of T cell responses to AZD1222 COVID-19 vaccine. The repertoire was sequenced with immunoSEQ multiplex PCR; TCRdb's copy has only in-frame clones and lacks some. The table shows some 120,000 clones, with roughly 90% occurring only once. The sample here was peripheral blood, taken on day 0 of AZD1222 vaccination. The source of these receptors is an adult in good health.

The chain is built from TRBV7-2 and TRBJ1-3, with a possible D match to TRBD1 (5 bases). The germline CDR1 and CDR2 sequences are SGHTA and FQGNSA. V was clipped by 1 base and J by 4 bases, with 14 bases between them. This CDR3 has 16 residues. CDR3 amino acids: CASSLERDLGGNTIYF. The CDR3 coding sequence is TGTGCCAGCAGCTTAGAGAGGGACCTTGGGGGAAACACCATATATTTT.

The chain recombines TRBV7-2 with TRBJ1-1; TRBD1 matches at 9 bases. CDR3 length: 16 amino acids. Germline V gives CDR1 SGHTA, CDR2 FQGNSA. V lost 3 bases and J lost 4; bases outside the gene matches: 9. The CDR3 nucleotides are TGTGCCAGCAGCTTTAACAGAGACAGGGGGAGCACTGAAGCTTTCTTT. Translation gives CASSFNRDRGSTEAFF.

CDR3 nucleotides: TGTGCCAGCAGTGAATTGGGACAGGGGGCGTACGAGCAGTACTTC. This gives the protein CASSELGQGAYEQYF. This sequence joins TRBV6-1 and TRBJ2-7; 12 bases map to TRBD1. This CDR3 is built from 15 residues. Germline CDR1 MNHNS, CDR2 SASEGT. V dropped 2 bases and J dropped 4; count of bases not matched to a gene: 3.

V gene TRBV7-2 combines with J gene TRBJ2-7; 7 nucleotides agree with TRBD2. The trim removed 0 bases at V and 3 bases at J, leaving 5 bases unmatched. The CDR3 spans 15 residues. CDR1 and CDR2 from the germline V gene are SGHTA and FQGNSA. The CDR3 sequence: CASSLAETSSYEQYF. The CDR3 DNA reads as TGTGCCAGCAGCTTAGCTGAGACTAGCAGCTACGAGCAGTACTTC.

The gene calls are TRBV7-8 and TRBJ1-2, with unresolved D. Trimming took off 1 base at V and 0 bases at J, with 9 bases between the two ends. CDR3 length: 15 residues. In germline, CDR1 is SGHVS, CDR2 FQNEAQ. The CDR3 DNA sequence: TGTGCCAGCAGCTTAGTGTCCATCACTAACTATGGCTACACCTTC. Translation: CASSLVSITNYGYTF.

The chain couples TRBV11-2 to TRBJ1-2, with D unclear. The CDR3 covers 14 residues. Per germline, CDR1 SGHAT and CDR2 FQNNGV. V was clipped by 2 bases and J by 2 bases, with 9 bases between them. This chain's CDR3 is CASSLLQDNYGYTF. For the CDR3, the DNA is TGTGCCAGCAGCTTATTGCAGGACAACTATGGCTACACCTTC.

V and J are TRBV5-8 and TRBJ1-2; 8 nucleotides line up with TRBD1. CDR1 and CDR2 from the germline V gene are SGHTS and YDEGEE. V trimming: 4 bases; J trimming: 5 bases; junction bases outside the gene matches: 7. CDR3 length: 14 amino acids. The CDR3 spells CASSKQGVLYGYTF. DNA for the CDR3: TGTGCCAGCAGCAAACAGGGGGTCCTTTATGGCTACACCTTC.

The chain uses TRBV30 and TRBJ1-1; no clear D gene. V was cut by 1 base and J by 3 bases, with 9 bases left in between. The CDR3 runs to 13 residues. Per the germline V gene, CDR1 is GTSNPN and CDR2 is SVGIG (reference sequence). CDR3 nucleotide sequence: TGTGCCTGGAGTGGGGCGGGAGACACTGAAGCTTTCTTT. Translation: CAWSGAGDTEAFF.

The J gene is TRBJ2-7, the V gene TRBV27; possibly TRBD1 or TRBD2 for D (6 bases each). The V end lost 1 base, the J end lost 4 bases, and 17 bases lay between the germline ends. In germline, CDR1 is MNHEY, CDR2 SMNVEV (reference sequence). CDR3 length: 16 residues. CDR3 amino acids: CASSLWGAGSAYEQYF. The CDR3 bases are TGTGCCAGCAGTTTATGGGGGGCGGGATCCGCATACGAGCAGTACTTC.

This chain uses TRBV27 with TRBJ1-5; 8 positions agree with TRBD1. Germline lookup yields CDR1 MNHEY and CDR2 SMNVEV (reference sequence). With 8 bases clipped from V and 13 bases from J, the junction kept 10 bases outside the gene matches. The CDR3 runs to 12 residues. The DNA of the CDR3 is TGTGCCAGCGGGACAGGAACCTGGGCTCAGCATTTT. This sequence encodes CASGTGTWAQHF.

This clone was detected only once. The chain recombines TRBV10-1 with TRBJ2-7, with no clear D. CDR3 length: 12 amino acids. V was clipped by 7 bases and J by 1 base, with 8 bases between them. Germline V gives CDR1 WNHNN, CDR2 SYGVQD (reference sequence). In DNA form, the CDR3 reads TGCGCCAGCAAAGGTCTTTCCTACGAGCAGTACTTC. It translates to CASKGLSYEQYF.

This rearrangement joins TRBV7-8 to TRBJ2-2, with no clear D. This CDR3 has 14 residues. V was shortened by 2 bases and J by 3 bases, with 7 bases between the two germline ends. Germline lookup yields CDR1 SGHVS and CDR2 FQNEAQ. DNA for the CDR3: TGTGCCAGCAGCTTAATCCGGGACACCGGGGAGCTGTTTTTT. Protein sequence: CASSLIRDTGELFF.

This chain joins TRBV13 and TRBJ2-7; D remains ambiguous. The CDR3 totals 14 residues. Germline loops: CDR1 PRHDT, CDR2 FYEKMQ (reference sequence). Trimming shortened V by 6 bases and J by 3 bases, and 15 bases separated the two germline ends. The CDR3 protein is CASSPPLQDYEQYF. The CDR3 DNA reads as TGTGCCAGCAGTCCACCTCTGCAGGACTACGAGCAGTACTTC.

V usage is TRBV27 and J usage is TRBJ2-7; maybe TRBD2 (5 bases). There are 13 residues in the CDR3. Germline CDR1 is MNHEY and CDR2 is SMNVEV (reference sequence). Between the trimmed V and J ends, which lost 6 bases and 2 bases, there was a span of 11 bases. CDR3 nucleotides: TGTGCCAGCAGCCGGACTGACGCCTACGAGCAGTACTTC. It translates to CASSRTDAYEQYF.

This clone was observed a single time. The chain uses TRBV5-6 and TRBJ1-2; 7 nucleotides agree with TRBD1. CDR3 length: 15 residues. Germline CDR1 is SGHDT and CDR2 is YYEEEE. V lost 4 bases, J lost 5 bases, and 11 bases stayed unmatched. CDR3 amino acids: CASSPDGQGVYGYTF. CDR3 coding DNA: TGTGCCAGCAGCCCCGACGGGCAGGGGGTATATGGCTACACCTTC. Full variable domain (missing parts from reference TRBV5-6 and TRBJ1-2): DAGVTQSPTHLIKTRGQQVTLRCSPKSGHDTVSWYQQALGQGPQFIFQYYEEEERQRGNFPDRFSGHQFPNYSSELNVNALLLGDSALYLCASSPDGQGVYGYTFGSGTRLTVV.

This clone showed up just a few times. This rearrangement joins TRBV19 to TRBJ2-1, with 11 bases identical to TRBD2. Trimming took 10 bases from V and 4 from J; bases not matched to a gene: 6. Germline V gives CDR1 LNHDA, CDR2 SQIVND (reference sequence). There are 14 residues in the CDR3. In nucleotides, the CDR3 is TGTGCCACCCTAGCGGGAGGTACGTACAATGAGCAGTTCTTC. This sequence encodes CATLAGGTYNEQFF.

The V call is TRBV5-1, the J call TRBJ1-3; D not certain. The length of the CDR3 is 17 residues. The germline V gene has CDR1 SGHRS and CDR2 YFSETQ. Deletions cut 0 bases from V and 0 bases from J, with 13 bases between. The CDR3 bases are TGCGCCAGCAGCTTGGAACGGACCCACTTCTCTGGAAACACCATATATTTT. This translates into CASSLERTHFSGNTIYF.

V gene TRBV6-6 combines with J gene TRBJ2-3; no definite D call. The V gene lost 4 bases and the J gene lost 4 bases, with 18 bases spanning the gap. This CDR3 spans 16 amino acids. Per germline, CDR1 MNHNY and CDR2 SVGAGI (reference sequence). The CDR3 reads CASSSRAQPPADTQYF. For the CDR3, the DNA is TGTGCCAGCAGTTCCCGGGCCCAGCCTCCGGCAGATACGCAGTATTTT.

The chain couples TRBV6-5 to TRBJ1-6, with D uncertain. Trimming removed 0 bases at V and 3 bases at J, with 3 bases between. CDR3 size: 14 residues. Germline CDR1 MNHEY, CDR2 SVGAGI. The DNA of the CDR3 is TGTGCCAGCAGTTACTCGGGCTATAATTCACCCCTCCACTTT. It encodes CASSYSGYNSPLHF.

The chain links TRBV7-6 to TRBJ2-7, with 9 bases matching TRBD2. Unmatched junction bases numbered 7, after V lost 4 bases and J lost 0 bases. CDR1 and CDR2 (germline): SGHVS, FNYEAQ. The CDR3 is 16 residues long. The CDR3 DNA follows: TGTGCCAGCAGCTCGTTAGCGGGAGACAACTCCTACGAGCAGTACTTC. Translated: CASSSLAGDNSYEQYF.

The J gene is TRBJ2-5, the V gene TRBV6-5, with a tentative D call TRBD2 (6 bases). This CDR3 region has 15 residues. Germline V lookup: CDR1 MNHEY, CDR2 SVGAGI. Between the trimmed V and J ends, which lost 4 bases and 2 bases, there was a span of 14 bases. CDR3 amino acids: CASSSWDGGQETQYF. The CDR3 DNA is TGTGCCAGCAGTTCCTGGGACGGGGGACAAGAGACCCAGTACTTC.

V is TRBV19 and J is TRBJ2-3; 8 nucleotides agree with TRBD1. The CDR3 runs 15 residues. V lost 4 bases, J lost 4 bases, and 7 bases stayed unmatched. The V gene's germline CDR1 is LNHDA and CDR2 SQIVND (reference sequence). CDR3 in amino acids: CASSTAQGVADTQYF. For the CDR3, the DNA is TGTGCCAGTAGTACCGCACAGGGGGTCGCAGATACGCAGTATTTT.

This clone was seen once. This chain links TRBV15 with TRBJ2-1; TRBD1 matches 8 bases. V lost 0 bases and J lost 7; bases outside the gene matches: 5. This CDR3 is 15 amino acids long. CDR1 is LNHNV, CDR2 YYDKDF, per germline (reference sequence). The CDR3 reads CATSRDRNRGNEQFF. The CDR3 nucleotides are TGTGCCACCAGCAGAGACAGGAACAGGGGGAATGAGCAGTTCTTC.

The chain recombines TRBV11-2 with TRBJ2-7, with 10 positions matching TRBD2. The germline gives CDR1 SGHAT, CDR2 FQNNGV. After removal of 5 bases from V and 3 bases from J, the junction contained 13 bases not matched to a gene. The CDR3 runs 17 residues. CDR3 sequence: CASSLPSGSYLNYEQYF. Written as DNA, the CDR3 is TGTGCCAGCAGCCTCCCTAGCGGGAGTTACCTTAACTACGAGCAGTACTTC.

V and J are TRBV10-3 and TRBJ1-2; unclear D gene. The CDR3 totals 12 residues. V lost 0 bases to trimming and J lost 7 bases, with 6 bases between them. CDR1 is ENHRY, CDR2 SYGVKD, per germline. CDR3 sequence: CAISESDGGYTF. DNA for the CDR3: TGTGCCATCAGTGAGTCGGATGGTGGCTACACCTTC.

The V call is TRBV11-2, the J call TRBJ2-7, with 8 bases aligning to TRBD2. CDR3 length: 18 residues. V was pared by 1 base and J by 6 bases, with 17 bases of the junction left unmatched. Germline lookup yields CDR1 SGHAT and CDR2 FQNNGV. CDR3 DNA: TGTGCCAGCAGCTTAGGGGTCGCCGGGACTAGAATCGGCTCCGAGCAGTACTTC. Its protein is CASSLGVAGTRIGSEQYF.

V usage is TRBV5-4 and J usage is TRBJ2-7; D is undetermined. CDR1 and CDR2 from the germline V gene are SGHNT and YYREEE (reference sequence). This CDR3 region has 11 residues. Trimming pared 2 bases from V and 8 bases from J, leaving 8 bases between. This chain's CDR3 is CASSFGLQQYF. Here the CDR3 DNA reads TGTGCCAGCAGCTTCGGCCTTCAGCAGTACTTC.

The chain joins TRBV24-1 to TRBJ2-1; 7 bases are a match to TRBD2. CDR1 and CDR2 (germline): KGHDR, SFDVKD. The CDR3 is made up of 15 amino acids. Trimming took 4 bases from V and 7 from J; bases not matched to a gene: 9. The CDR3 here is CATSDPGLVGNEQFF. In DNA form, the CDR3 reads TGTGCCACCAGTGACCCCGGACTAGTTGGGAATGAGCAGTTCTTC.

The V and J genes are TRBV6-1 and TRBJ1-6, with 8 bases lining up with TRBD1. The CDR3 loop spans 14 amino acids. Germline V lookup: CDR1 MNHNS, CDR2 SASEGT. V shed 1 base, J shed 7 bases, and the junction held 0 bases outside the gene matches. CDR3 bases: TGTGCCAGCAGTGAAGGGACAGGGAATTCACCCCTCCACTTT. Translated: CASSEGTGNSPLHF.